The 32 T cell receptor beta chains presented below share a single source sample, sequenced in a study of identical twins. In TCRdb, the 5' RACE reads were re-called with MiXCR into one record per CDR3 protein. Of some 460,000 distinct CDR3 sequences listed, 14% are singletons. These data are also associated with another study on yellow fever vaccine responses in identical twins.

Material for sequencing was CD4+ T cells sorted from blood. The receptors originated from a woman aged 18-29 years in good health.

In this sample, this clonotype turned up a few times. The J gene is TRBJ2-6, the V gene TRBV6-1, with unresolved D. Germline CDR1 MNHNS, CDR2 SASEGT. The CDR3 is 13 amino acids. Trimming took 10 bases from V and 2 from J, leaving 9 bases between them. CDR3 sequence (DNA): TGTGCCACCAAACGACCTGGGGCCAACGTCCTGACTTTC. It yields the protein CATKRPGANVLTF.

J is TRBJ2-7 and V is TRBV6-2 or TRBV6-3; TRBD2 is a possible D gene (6 bases). Germline V gives CDR1 MNHEY, CDR2 SVGEGT. The CDR3 is made up of 17 amino acids. Trimming stripped 2 bases from V and 8 bases from J, with 25 bases between. CDR3 coding DNA: TGTGCCAGCAGTTACGACCGGGGAGGCTTAGACCCGCGGAAGCAGTACTTC. Its protein product is CASSYDRGGLDPRKQYF.

This clonotype has only one observation. The chain links TRBV20-1 to TRBJ2-5; unclear D gene. CDR3 size: 13 residues. V was clipped by 5 bases and J by 5 bases, with 15 bases between them. Germline loops: CDR1 DFQATT, CDR2 SNEGSKA (reference sequence). CDR3 sequence reads: CSAGVASGETQYF. The CDR3 bases are TGCAGTGCTGGGGTGGCTAGTGGTGAGACCCAGTACTTC.

The chain is built from TRBV10-3 and TRBJ2-7; TRBD1 matches at 11 bases. The germline gives CDR1 ENHRY, CDR2 SYGVKD. With V trimmed by 6 bases and J by 5 bases, 6 bases remained unmatched. CDR3 length: 14 amino acids. The DNA for the CDR3 is TGTGCCATCAGCCGGACAGGGGGCATCGACGAGCAGTACTTC. Protein: CAISRTGGIDEQYF.

This clonotype was picked up a small number of times. This chain connects TRBV28 to TRBJ2-2; D remains unclear. Trimming removed 1 base at V and 0 bases at J, with 9 bases between. CDR3 length: 16 amino acids. Germline V gene data show CDR1 as MDHEN and CDR2 as SYDVKM. The DNA of the CDR3 is TGTGCCAGCAGTTTATCGCGCCGCCCGAACACCGGGGAGCTGTTTTTT. Translating it yields CASSLSRRPNTGELFF.

V is TRBV28 and J is TRBJ1-4; tentative D call: TRBD1 (5 bases). CDR3 length: 14 residues. Trimming shortened V by 5 bases and J by 7 bases, and 14 bases separated the two germline ends. Germline V gene sequence: CDR1 MDHEN, CDR2 SYDVKM. The DNA of the CDR3 is TGTGCCAGCAGTCCGGGGCTTTGGGGTGAAAAACTGTTTTTT. Translating it yields CASSPGLWGEKLFF. Drawing the rest from reference TRBV28 and TRBJ1-4, the complete variable domain is DVKVTQSSRYLVKRTGEKVFLECVQDMDHENMFWYRQDPGLGLRLIYFSYDVKMKEKGDIPEGYSVSREKKERFSLILESASTNQTSMYLCASSPGLWGEKLFFGSGTQLSVL.

This rearrangement joins TRBV4-2 to TRBJ2-7; D may match TRBD1 or TRBD2 (5 bases each). Trimming left V 4 bases short and J 2 bases short, with 12 bases between. The CDR3 has 14 residues. CDR1 and CDR2 from the germline V gene are LGHNA and YNFKEQ. CDR3 in DNA: TGTGCCAGCAGCCCCAGGGAGCCCCCCTACGAGCAGTACTTC. Translated, it gives CASSPREPPYEQYF.

This clonotype has ten or more counts. The chain joins TRBV7-8 to TRBJ2-5; 7 bases agree with TRBD2. The germline V gene has CDR1 SGHVS and CDR2 FQNEAQ. This CDR3 has 14 amino acids. V lost 2 bases and J lost 5; bases outside the gene matches: 5. DNA of the CDR3: TGTGCCAGCAGCTTACGTCGGCGGGGGGAGACCCAGTACTTC. It translates to CASSLRRRGETQYF.

At least ten counts were recorded for this clonotype. V gene TRBV12-3 or TRBV12-4 combines with J gene TRBJ2-1, with TRBD2 identical over 7 bases. Losses at the gene ends were 2 bases for V and 10 bases for J; bases not matched to a gene: 2. The CDR3 is 12 residues long. CDR3 loop: CASSLSRGEQFF. The CDR3 DNA sequence: TGTGCCAGCAGTTTATCGCGGGGGGAGCAGTTCTTC.

V and J are TRBV7-8 and TRBJ2-7; D is possibly TRBD1 (5 bases). Per germline, CDR1 SGHVS and CDR2 FQNEAQ. This CDR3 comprises 17 residues. V shed 0 bases and J shed 0 bases, with 15 bases lying between them. CDR3 nucleotides: TGTGCCAGCAGCTTAGCCACGTGGGCAGGGAACTCCTACGAGCAGTACTTC. Translated: CASSLATWAGNSYEQYF.

This clonotype was seen more than once but under ten times. The chain recombines TRBV14 with TRBJ2-2, with D perhaps matching TRBD1 or TRBD2 (5 bases each). The CDR3 totals 14 residues. Germline V gives CDR1 SGHDN, CDR2 FVKESK. V was cut by 4 bases and J by 4 bases, with 10 bases left in between. CDR3 DNA sequence: TGTGCCAGCAGCCCATCGGGGCGCACCGGGGAGCTGTTTTTT. It translates to CASSPSGRTGELFF.

This clonotype was recorded a few times. The V call is TRBV9, the J call TRBJ1-4; possibly TRBD1 for D (5 bases). Germline V lookup: CDR1 SGDLS, CDR2 YYNGEE. The CDR3 length is 15 residues. V was pared by 0 bases and J by 6 bases, with 12 bases between. In nucleotides, the CDR3 is TGTGCCAGCAGCGTAGTAGGGCAGGGACATGAAAAACTGTTTTTT. Its translation is CASSVVGQGHEKLFF.

This CDR3 reads CASSLKPNYGQGLGNYGYTF. CDR3 coding DNA: TGTGCCAGCAGTTTAAAACCCAACTACGGACAGGGGCTCGGTAACTATGGCTACACCTTC. V and J are TRBV27 and TRBJ1-2; 9 nucleotides match TRBD1. The CDR3 runs 20 residues. The ends lost 2 bases at V and 1 base at J; junction bases unmatched: 17. Germline CDR1 is MNHEY and CDR2 is SMNVEV (reference sequence).

This clonotype was counted a few times. The J gene is TRBJ2-3, the V gene TRBV5-1; 9 bases are shared with TRBD1. Germline CDR1 is SGHRS and CDR2 is YFSETQ. V was pared by 0 bases and J by 4 bases, with 6 bases of the junction left unmatched. The CDR3 is 16 amino acids. Here the CDR3 reads CASSLATGGGADTQYF. CDR3 coding DNA: TGCGCCAGCAGCTTGGCCACAGGGGGCGGAGCAGATACGCAGTATTTT.

The genes are TRBV10-3 and TRBJ2-2, with D maybe TRBD1 (5 bases). V was cut by 6 bases and J by 1 base, with 12 bases left in between. Germline-derived CDR1 and CDR2 are ENHRY and SYGVKD. CDR3 size: 15 residues. CDR3 protein: CAIRAGSQNTGELFF. CDR3 bases: TGTGCCATCAGGGCAGGGTCCCAGAACACCGGGGAGCTGTTTTTT.

The table lists this clonotype with a few counts. The chain couples TRBV6-1 to TRBJ2-3; 8 bases agree with TRBD2. CDR3 length: 14 residues. Germline V gives CDR1 MNHNS, CDR2 SASEGT. Trimming removed 8 bases from V and 4 bases from J; junction bases left unmatched: 8. The CDR3 region is CASRGAGVADTQYF. DNA for the CDR3: TGTGCCAGCCGGGGAGCGGGAGTAGCAGATACGCAGTATTTT.

This clonotype was recorded at least ten times. The V call is TRBV5-1, the J call TRBJ2-3, with D possibly being TRBD2 (5 bases). V lost 0 bases to trimming and J lost 2 bases, with 10 bases between them. The V gene's germline CDR1 is SGHRS and CDR2 YFSETQ. CDR3 size: 15 residues. The CDR3 region has the DNA TGCGCCAGCAGCTTGGCTGGCGGGTTCACAGATACGCAGTATTTT. As protein: CASSLAGGFTDTQYF.

The rearrangement joins TRBV7-9 to TRBJ2-1; no reliable D call. Per the germline V gene, CDR1 is SEHNR and CDR2 is FQNEAQ (reference sequence). The ends were cut back, 2 bases at V and 10 bases at J, with 6 bases in the middle. The CDR3 totals 11 residues. As DNA, the CDR3 is TGTGCCAGCAGCTTACCGTCCGAGCAGTTCTTC. It is translated as CASSLPSEQFF.

This clonotype was seen more than once but under ten times. V is TRBV6-6 and J is TRBJ1-1; D is unclear. CDR3 length: 13 residues. CDR1 MNHNY and CDR2 SVGAGI come from the germline V gene (reference sequence). The V and J ends lost 0 bases and 5 bases respectively, with 7 bases between them. CDR3 protein: CASSYSWGTEAFF. The CDR3 DNA sequence: TGTGCCAGCAGTTACTCGTGGGGAACTGAAGCTTTCTTT.

V is TRBV9 and J is TRBJ2-3, with 8 nucleotides matching TRBD2. J gave up 1 base and V 7 bases, and 8 bases lay outside the gene matches. The germline V gene encodes CDR1 SGDLS and CDR2 YYNGEE. The CDR3 loop spans 15 amino acids. The CDR3 is CASAVTGGGTDTQYF. The CDR3 nucleotides are TGTGCCAGCGCGGTGACGGGAGGGGGCACAGATACGCAGTATTTT.

This clonotype showed up many times. The gene calls are TRBV5-1 and TRBJ2-3; D not resolved. The CDR3 extends over 13 amino acids. Germline-derived CDR1 and CDR2 are SGHRS and YFSETQ. Deletions cut 1 base from V and 6 bases from J, with 9 bases between. The CDR3 here is CASSLSGLDTQYF. CDR3 coding DNA: TGCGCCAGCAGCTTGAGTGGTCTGGATACGCAGTATTTT.

This clonotype was counted ten times or more. This chain joins TRBV10-2 and TRBJ2-7; D unresolved. V was shortened by 6 bases and J by 0 bases, with 12 bases between the two germline ends. Germline V CDR1 and CDR2: WSHSY, SAAADI. CDR3 length: 14 amino acids. CDR3 sequence reads: CASRGNTDSYEQYF. CDR3 nucleotide sequence: TGCGCCAGCAGGGGGAACACGGACTCCTACGAGCAGTACTTC.

The table lists this clonotype with many counts. The genes are TRBV10-3 and TRBJ2-5; 7 bases match TRBD1. CDR3 size: 13 residues. V lost 6 bases and J lost 4; bases outside the gene matches: 5. Germline V gene lookup returns CDR1 ENHRY and CDR2 SYGVKD. The CDR3 sequence: CAISMDRLETQYF. DNA of the CDR3: TGTGCCATCAGCATGGACAGGTTAGAGACCCAGTACTTC.

This clonotype was counted a few times. The chain couples TRBV12-3 or TRBV12-4 to TRBJ1-1, with 8 bases fitting TRBD1. The trim removed 5 bases at V and 4 bases at J, leaving 6 bases unmatched. This CDR3 is built from 14 residues. As DNA, the CDR3 is TGTGCCAGCAGTCAGCTACAGGGGGGCACTGAAGCTTTCTTT. Translating it yields CASSQLQGGTEAFF.

Only a few counts were recorded for this clonotype. V is TRBV6-4 and J is TRBJ2-3; D perhaps matches TRBD1 (6 bases). Between the trimmed V and J ends, which lost 6 bases and 2 bases, there was a span of 12 bases. The CDR3 consists of 14 residues. Per germline, CDR1 MRHNA and CDR2 SNTAGT. CDR3 DNA sequence: TGTGCCAGCAGCATGACAGGTTACACAGATACGCAGTATTTT. Its translation: CASSMTGYTDTQYF.

The chain uses TRBV7-2 and TRBJ2-4, with 9 positions matching TRBD1. CDR1 is SGHTA, CDR2 FQGNSA, per germline. The CDR3 totals 15 residues. V dropped 1 base and J dropped 4; count of bases not matched to a gene: 2. The CDR3 DNA reads TGTGCCAGCAGCTTAGGGGGACAGGGTAAAAACATTCAGTACTTC. Its translation is CASSLGGQGKNIQYF.

This clonotype was detected a few times. The rearrangement uses TRBV20-1 and TRBJ2-7; 9 bases line up with TRBD1. The trim removed 6 bases at V and 5 bases at J, leaving 11 bases unmatched. This CDR3 is 14 amino acids long. The germline V gene encodes CDR1 DFQATT and CDR2 SNEGSKA (reference sequence). The CDR3 protein is CSARPDRGKNEQYF. The DNA for the CDR3 is TGCAGTGCCAGACCGGACAGGGGAAAGAACGAGCAGTACTTC.

In this sample, this clonotype turned up a few times. The chain is built from TRBV6-1 and TRBJ1-5, with TRBD1 matching over 7 bases. The CDR3 is made up of 13 amino acids. The junction had 4 bases not matched to a gene; V was cut back by 6 bases and J by 5 bases. The V gene's germline CDR1 is MNHNS and CDR2 SASEGT. CDR3 sequence reads: CASSRDSHQPQHF. In nucleotides, the CDR3 is TGTGCCAGCAGCCGGGACAGTCATCAGCCCCAGCATTTT.

V is TRBV20-1 and J is TRBJ2-7; TRBD1 matches at 7 bases. Trimming cost V 5 bases and J 9 bases; bases outside gene matches: 13. The length of the CDR3 is 13 residues. Germline CDR1 DFQATT, CDR2 SNEGSKA (reference sequence). CDR3 bases: TGCAGTGCTGGGGCGGACAGGACGTCGGGGCAGTACTTC. Translated, it gives CSAGADRTSGQYF.

The chain employs TRBV21-1 and TRBJ2-7; the DNA was not compared with TRBD1, the D call given in the table. TRBV21-1 is shown as a pseudogene. The CDR3 is made up of 14 amino acids. CDR3: CASSSQGIDYEQYF. The DNA for the CDR3 is TGTGCCAGCAGCTCACAGGGGATCGATTACGAGCAGTACTTC.

This clonotype was detected many times. This chain connects TRBV15 to TRBJ2-3, with D possibly being TRBD1 or TRBD2 (5 bases each). V lost 0 bases and J 1 base, leaving 11 bases between the germline ends. Germline CDR1 is LNHNV and CDR2 is YYDKDF (reference sequence). The CDR3 contains 16 residues. CDR3 protein: CATSRDGGLGTDTQYF. Here the CDR3 DNA reads TGTGCCACCAGCAGAGATGGGGGTTTGGGCACAGATACGCAGTATTTT. Drawing the rest from reference TRBV15 and TRBJ2-3, the complete variable domain is DAMVIQNPRYQVTQFGKPVTLSCSQTLNHNVMYWYQQKSSQAPKLLFHYYDKDFNNEADTPDNFQSRRPNTSFCFLDIRSPGLGDTAMYLCATSRDGGLGTDTQYFGPGTRLTVL.

The J gene is TRBJ2-5, the V gene TRBV29-1; the D is unclear. The CDR3 is made up of 10 amino acids. V was trimmed by 7 bases and J by 2 bases, leaving 5 bases between them. CDR1 SQVTM and CDR2 ANQGSEA come from the germline V gene. The CDR3, as DNA: TGCAGCGGGTGGCAAGAGACCCAGTACTTC. The encoded protein is CSGWQETQYF.